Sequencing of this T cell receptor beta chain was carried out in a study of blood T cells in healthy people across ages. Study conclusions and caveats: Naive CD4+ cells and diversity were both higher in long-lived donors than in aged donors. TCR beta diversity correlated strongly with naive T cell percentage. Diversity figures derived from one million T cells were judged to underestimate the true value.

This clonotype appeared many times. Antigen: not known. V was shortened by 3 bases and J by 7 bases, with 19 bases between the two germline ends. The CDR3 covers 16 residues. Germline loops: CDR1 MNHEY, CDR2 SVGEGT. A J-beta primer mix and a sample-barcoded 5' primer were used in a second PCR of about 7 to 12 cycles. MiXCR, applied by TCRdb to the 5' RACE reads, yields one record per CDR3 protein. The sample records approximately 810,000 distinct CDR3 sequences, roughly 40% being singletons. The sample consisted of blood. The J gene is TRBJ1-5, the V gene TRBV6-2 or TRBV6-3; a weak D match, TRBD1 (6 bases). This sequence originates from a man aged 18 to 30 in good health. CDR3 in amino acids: CASSYPPTGGRQPQHF. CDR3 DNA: TGTGCCAGCAGTTATCCCCCGACAGGTGGGAGGCAGCCCCAGCATTTT.